The present TCR beta chain was sequenced within a study of shared clonotypes between healthy human individuals. Study context: Three plates were used per donor for CD4 naive, three for CD4 memory, two for CD8 naive and one for CD8 memory.

Turning to this clone: The antigen remains undetermined.

CD45RO-negative cells were positively selected for CCR7, leaving out terminally differentiated effector memory CD45RA+ cells. The donors, all of them Caucasian adults, lived in Nashville, Tennessee. Profiling relied on immunoSEQ multiplex PCR, and the TCRdb table lists in-frame clones only, not all of them. Here the sample spans around 2,000,000 clones, about 93% being singletons. Findings and caveats of the study: Roughly 4.6% of naive CD4 clonotypes were common to a few donors.

CDR1 and CDR2 from the germline V gene are SEHNR and FQNEAQ (reference sequence). This CDR3 is built from 12 residues. The V gene lost 3 bases and the J gene lost 5 bases, with 7 bases spanning the gap. This chain links TRBV7-9 with TRBJ2-5; D call uncertain. Sequenced sample: naive CD8+ T cells from PBMCs. The receptor comes from a young man in good health. Some clones in this sample may be carry-over from other donors' samples. As DNA, the CDR3 is TGTGCCAGCAGCTTGAAGGCCGAGACCCAGTACTTC. It translates to CASSLKAETQYF.